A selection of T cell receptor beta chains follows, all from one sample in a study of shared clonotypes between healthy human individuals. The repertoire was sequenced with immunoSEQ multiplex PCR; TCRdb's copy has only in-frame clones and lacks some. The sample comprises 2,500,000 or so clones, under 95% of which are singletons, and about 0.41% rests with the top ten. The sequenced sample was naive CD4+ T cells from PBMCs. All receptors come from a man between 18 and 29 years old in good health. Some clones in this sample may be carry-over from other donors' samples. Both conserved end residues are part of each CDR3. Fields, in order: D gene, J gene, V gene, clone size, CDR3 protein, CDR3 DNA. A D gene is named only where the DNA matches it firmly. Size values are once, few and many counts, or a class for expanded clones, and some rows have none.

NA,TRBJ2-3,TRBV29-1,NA,CSVGAASSTDTQYF,TGCAGCGTAGGAGCAGCAAGTAGCACAGATACGCAGTATTTT
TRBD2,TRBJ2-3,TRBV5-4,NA,CASSTAGAVSDTQYF,TGTGCCAGCAGCACGGCGGGAGCCGTCTCAGATACGCAGTATTTT
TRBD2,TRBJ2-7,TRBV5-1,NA,CASSGTPKAGLSEQYF,TGCGCCAGCAGCGGAACACCCAAAGCGGGATTATCCGAGCAGTACTTC
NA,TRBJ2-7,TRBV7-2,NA,CASSFPGNYEQYF,TGTGCCAGCAGCTTTCCAGGGAACTACGAGCAGTACTTC
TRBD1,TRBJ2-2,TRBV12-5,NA,CASGSGTGDTGELFF,TGTGCTAGTGGTTCCGGGACAGGGGACACCGGGGAGCTGTTTTTT
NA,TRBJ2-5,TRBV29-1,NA,CSVEKAEETQYF,TGCAGCGTTGAAAAAGCGGAAGAGACCCAGTACTTC
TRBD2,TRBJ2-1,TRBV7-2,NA,CASSLFGGAGDNEQFF,TGTGCCAGCAGCTTGTTCGGTGGTGCGGGAGACAATGAGCAGTTCTTC
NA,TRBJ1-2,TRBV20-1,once,CSAISNYGYTF,TGCAGTGCTATATCTAACTATGGCTACACCTTC
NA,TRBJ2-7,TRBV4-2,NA,CASSQSDEQYF,TGTGCCAGCAGCCAATCGGACGAGCAGTACTTC
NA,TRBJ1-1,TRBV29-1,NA,CSVALSSRGAEAFF,TGCAGCGTTGCCCTATCCTCGAGAGGCGCTGAAGCTTTCTTT
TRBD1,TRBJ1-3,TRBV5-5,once,CASSNPGQGPGNTIYF,TGTGCCAGCAGCAACCCGGGACAGGGCCCTGGAAACACCATATATTTT
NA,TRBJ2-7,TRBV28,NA,CASSLANEQYF,TGTGCCAGCAGTTTAGCGAACGAGCAGTACTTC
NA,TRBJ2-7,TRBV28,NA,CASAGASSYEQYF,TGTGCCAGTGCCGGGGCGAGCTCCTACGAGCAGTACTTC
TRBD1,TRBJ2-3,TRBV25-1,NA,CASIGGRASEDTQYF,TGTGCCAGCATAGGGGGCCGGGCGTCAGAAGATACGCAGTATTTT
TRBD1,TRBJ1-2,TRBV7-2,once,CASSLAWDSLSSF,TGTGCCAGCAGCTTAGCCTGGGACAGCCTTTCGTCCTTC
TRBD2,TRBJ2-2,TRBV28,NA,CASSTAGVKTGELFF,TGTGCCAGCAGTACGGCGGGAGTAAAAACCGGGGAGCTGTTTTTT
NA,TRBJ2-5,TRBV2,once,CASRAPASQETQYF,TGTGCCAGTCGGGCCCCGGCCTCCCAAGAGACCCAGTACTTC
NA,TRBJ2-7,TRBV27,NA,CASRGLHYYEQYF,TGTGCCAGCAGGGGACTCCATTACTACGAGCAGTACTTC
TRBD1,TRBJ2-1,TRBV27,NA,CASSLRYATGGSEQFF,TGTGCCAGCAGTTTAAGGTATGCGACAGGGGGCTCTGAGCAGTTCTTC
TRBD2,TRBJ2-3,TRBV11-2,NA,CASRRIQREGRTQYF,TGTGCCAGCAGGCGAATCCAGCGGGAGGGTCGTACGCAGTATTTT
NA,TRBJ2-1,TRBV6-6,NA,CASSYYSGTYNEQFF,TGTGCCAGCAGTTACTACTCAGGGACCTACAATGAGCAGTTCTTC
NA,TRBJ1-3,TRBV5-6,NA,CASSTALRGTIYF,TGTGCCAGCAGCACGGCGCTACGGGGCACCATATATTTT
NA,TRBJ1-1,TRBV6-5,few,CASQTVTEAFF,TGTGCCAGTCAGACGGTCACTGAAGCTTTCTTT
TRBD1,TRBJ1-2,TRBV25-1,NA,CASTQLRTGPKGGYTF,TGTGCCAGCACTCAACTTCGGACAGGGCCGAAGGGCGGCTACACCTTC
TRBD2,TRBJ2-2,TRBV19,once,CASITSAANTGELFF,TGTGCCAGTATTACTAGCGCCGCGAACACCGGGGAGCTGTTTTTT
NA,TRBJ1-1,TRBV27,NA,CASSLWANANTEAFF,TGTGCCAGCAGTTTATGGGCCAACGCTAACACTGAAGCTTTCTTT
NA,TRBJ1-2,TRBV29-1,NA,CSASTVAGTSGGYFYGYTF,TGCAGCGCCTCAACGGTTGCCGGTACATCGGGCGGCTATTTCTATGGCTACACCTTC
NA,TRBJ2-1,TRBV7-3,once,CASSLFRESYNEQFF,TGTGCCAGCAGCTTATTTCGTGAAAGCTACAATGAGCAGTTCTTC
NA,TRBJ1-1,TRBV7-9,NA,CASSSTGHANTEAFF,TGTGCCAGCAGCTCAACGGGACACGCGAACACTGAAGCTTTCTTT
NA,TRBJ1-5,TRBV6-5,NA,CASSDRPNQPQHF,TGTGCCAGCAGCGATCGCCCCAATCAGCCCCAGCATTTT
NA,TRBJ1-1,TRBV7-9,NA,CASSSRTVNTEAFF,TGTGCCAGCAGCAGTAGGACAGTGAACACTGAAGCTTTCTTT
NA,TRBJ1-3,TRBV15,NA,CATSSRGVSGNTIYF,TGTGCCACCAGCAGCAGGGGAGTATCTGGAAACACCATATATTTT
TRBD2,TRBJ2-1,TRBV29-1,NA,CSTRRGASSYNEQFF,TGCAGCACCCGGCGGGGGGCGAGCTCCTACAATGAGCAGTTCTTC
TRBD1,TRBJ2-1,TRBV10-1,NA,CASSESLDRVINNEQFF,TGCGCCAGCAGTGAGTCGCTGGACAGGGTAATTAACAATGAGCAGTTCTTC
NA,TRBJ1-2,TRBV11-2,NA,CATGESSYGYTF,TGTGCCACGGGGGAGTCGAGCTATGGCTACACCTTC
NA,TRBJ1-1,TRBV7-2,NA,CASSLVGDTEAFF,TGTGCCAGCAGCTTAGTCGGGGACACTGAAGCTTTCTTT
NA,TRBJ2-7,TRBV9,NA,CASSRLPGPYEQYF,TGTGCCAGCAGTCGTCTACCGGGACCCTACGAGCAGTACTTC
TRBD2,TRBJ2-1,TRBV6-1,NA,CASSERPGGSYNEQFF,TGTGCCAGCAGTGAAAGGCCGGGAGGCTCCTACAATGAGCAGTTCTTC
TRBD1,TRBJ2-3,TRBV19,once,CASKRGQITDTQYF,TGTGCCAGTAAGAGGGGACAGATCACAGATACGCAGTATTTT
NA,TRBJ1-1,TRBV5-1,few,CASSFDRNTEAFF,TGCGCCAGCAGCTTCGACAGAAACACTGAAGCTTTCTTT
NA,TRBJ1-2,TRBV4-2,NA,CASSRLNADSAYGYTF,TGTGCCAGCAGCCGTCTAAACGCTGACAGCGCTTATGGCTACACCTTC
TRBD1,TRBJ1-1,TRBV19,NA,CASSTMGQGRAFF,TGTGCCAGTAGTACCATGGGACAGGGAAGGGCTTTCTTT
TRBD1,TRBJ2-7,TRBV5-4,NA,CASSRTPGTANYEQYF,TGTGCCAGCAGCCGAACCCCCGGGACAGCAAACTACGAGCAGTACTTC
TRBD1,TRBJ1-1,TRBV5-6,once,CASTYGIRDSAEAFF,TGTGCCAGCACCTATGGGATTAGGGACAGTGCTGAAGCTTTCTTT
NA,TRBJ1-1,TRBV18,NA,CASSPIADLNTEAFF,TGTGCCAGCTCACCAATTGCAGACTTGAACACTGAAGCTTTCTTT
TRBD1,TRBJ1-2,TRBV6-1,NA,CASSEEARGQRGYTF,TGTGCCAGCAGTGAAGAGGCCAGGGGGCAACGAGGCTACACCTTC
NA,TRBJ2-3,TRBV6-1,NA,CASTQGRGTDTQYF,TGTGCCAGCACCCAGGGAAGGGGCACAGATACGCAGTATTTT
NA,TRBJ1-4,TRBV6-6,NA,CASGTANEKLFF,TGTGCCAGCGGGACGGCGAATGAAAAACTGTTTTTT
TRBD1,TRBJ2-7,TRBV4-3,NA,CASSPDRASSYEQYF,TGCGCCAGCAGTCCTGACAGGGCCTCCTCCTACGAGCAGTACTTC
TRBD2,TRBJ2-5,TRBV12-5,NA,CASGKTSGDQETQYF,TGTGCTAGTGGAAAGACTAGCGGGGACCAAGAGACCCAGTACTTC
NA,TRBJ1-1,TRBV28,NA,CASSLALRRTEAFF,TGTGCCAGCAGTTTAGCTCTTCGACGGACTGAAGCTTTCTTT
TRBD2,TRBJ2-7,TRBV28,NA,CASTAGTSVHYEQYF,TGTGCCAGCACCGCCGGGACTAGCGTCCACTACGAGCAGTACTTC
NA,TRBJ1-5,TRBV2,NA,CASTDSGRHGNQPQHF,TGTGCCAGCACCGACTCGGGGAGGCACGGCAATCAGCCCCAGCATTTT
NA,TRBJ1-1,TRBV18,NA,CASSPQNPGQEAFF,TGTGCCAGCTCACCTCAAAACCCGGGGCAGGAAGCTTTCTTT